The sequence of this T cell receptor (beta chain) was determined in a study of CD8 T cells in ankylosing spondylitis (dated by TCRdb to about 2017). About the investigation overall: The study profiled T cell receptor beta repertoires in healthy donors and ankylosing spondylitis patients to find disease-linked TCR variants. Samples of peripheral blood were taken, and for ankylosing spondylitis patients, synovial fluid was collected as well. In total, the full study cohort was made up of about 110 healthy donors and 25 ankylosing spondylitis patients.

Beyond this particular receptor, the publication reports: Blood from ankylosing spondylitis patients appeared to be characterized by a TCR beta motif made up of fewer than ten highly homologous amino acid variants. The disease-linked clones had a CD8+ phenotype and were found at relatively low frequencies in peripheral blood. Some TCR beta motif variants had previously been reported in synovial fluid and blood of reactive arthritis patients, which suggested common disease-initiation mechanisms. The disease-linked clones were reported to be significantly enriched in matched synovial fluid samples from ankylosing spondylitis patients.

This clonotype occurred a few times. What this receptor recognizes is not known. The sample holds no much larger clone one base away, and base qualities are not on file. Sequenced on an Illumina HiSeq 2500. Quantitative 5'-RACE with molecular barcodes was used to prepare TCR beta libraries. From the authors' description of their analysis: A new computational method, built on a probabilistic model of VDJ rearrangement, was used to identify disease-linked TCR variants. Using fastp at Q25 and MiXCR, TCRdb reprocessed the public reads and kept productive beta chains. Records with the same CDR3 protein are collapsed into one entry carrying the most frequent genes and DNA. The V and J calls here are based on TCRdb, not the publication. The sample table records more than 600,000 distinct CDR3 sequences; 19% of these occur just once. The ten top clones hold around a fifth of the sample. This TCR derives from a male donor with ankylosing spondylitis. Sequenced material: blood, either unsorted or a sorted T cell fraction (not recorded which).

The CDR3 reads as follows: CASSDGSVWQNTEAFF. The DNA sequence is as follows: TGTGCCAGCAGTGATGGTTCAGTGTGGCAGAACACTGAAGCTTTCTTT. The chain is encoded by TRBV2 joined to TRBJ1-1; the D gene cannot be named for sure. The CDR3 starts with the cysteine, ends with the phenylalanine, and has 16 residues. Just the 48-base CDR3 DNA is kept, in frame starting at base 1. The V end loses 3 bases and the J end loses 1 base, and a stretch of 15 bases separates them. Per the germline V gene, SNHLY is the CDR1 and FYNNEI is the CDR2.